Listed below are T cell receptor beta chains from one sample, sequenced in a study of T cell changes during pregnancy in multiple sclerosis. The repertoire was sequenced with immunoSEQ multiplex PCR; TCRdb's copy has only in-frame clones and lacks some. The sample carries tens of thousands of clones, around 92% recorded once. The sample consisted of CD4+ T cells from peripheral blood mononuclear cells, taken in the third trimester of pregnancy. The receptors shown here come from a female donor with multiple sclerosis, enrolled in a pregnancy study. CDR3s include the opening cysteine and the closing phenylalanine or tryptophan. D genes are given only for firm matches. The listing skips clone size in some rows; elsewhere it reads once, few, many or a size class.

V	size	J	D	DNA	CDR3
TRBV5-1	.	TRBJ2-1	TRBD2	TGCGCCAGCAGCCCCCGCGGTGGCGGAGCGGGGGACAATGAGCAGTTCTTC	CASSPRGGGAGDNEQFF
TRBV11-3	.	TRBJ2-1	.	TGTGCCAGCAGCTCCCTGGAGAGCTCCTACAATGAGCAGTTCTTC	CASSSLESSYNEQFF
TRBV7-9	.	TRBJ2-1	TRBD1	TGTGCCAGCAGCCCAAGGGACAGGGGGTTCAATGAGCAGTTCTTC	CASSPRDRGFNEQFF
TRBV28	.	TRBJ2-7	.	TGTGCCAGCAGCCTCTACGAGCAGTACTTC	CASSLYEQYF
TRBV7-8	.	TRBJ2-3	TRBD2	TGTGCCAGCAGCTTATACAGGACTAGCGGGAGCACTAGCACAGATACGCAGTATTTT	CASSLYRTSGSTSTDTQYF
TRBV29-1	.	TRBJ2-5	.	TGCAGCGTTACTAGTTCAGGAGAGACCCAGTACTTC	CSVTSSGETQYF
TRBV7-2	.	TRBJ1-1	.	TGTGCCAGCAGCCTGGGACACCGGGGCACTGAAGCTTTCTTT	CASSLGHRGTEAFF
TRBV2	.	TRBJ1-2	.	TGTGCCAGCAACGAGAACTCTAACTATGGCTACACCTTC	CASNENSNYGYTF
TRBV14	.	TRBJ2-1	TRBD2	TGTGCCAGCAGCTCCCGACTAGCGGTTTCCTACAATGAGCAGTTCTTC	CASSSRLAVSYNEQFF
TRBV5-1	.	TRBJ2-1	.	TGCGCCAGCAGCTTGGGAGCCACGGAGGAGCAGTTCTTC	CASSLGATEEQFF
TRBV11-2	.	TRBJ2-1	.	TGTGCCAGCAGCTTAGATCCCCGGACTCTGGGTGAGCAGTTCTTC	CASSLDPRTLGEQFF
TRBV28	.	TRBJ2-3	TRBD1	TGTGCCAGCACGGGACAGGGGCCACCAGATACGCAGTATTTT	CASTGQGPPDTQYF
TRBV14	once	TRBJ2-5	.	TGTGCCAGCAGCCAAGGACTAGTGGAGACCCAGTACTTC	CASSQGLVETQYF
TRBV7-8	.	TRBJ2-6	.	TGTGCCAGCAGCCCCCAGGGGCCCGGGGCCAACGTCCTGACTTTC	CASSPQGPGANVLTF
TRBV4-2	.	TRBJ2-5	.	TGTGCCAGCAGCTCCCGGGGGACGGGGACCCAGTACTTC	CASSSRGTGTQYF
TRBV19	.	TRBJ2-1	.	TGTGCCAGTAGCCCTATCGAAGGGGATGAGCAGTTCTTC	CASSPIEGDEQFF
TRBV28	.	TRBJ2-7	TRBD2	TGTGCCAGCAGCTCCGGGCTAGCGGTAGGACCACTCTCCTACGAGCAGTACTTC	CASSSGLAVGPLSYEQYF
TRBV7-9	.	TRBJ2-1	.	TGTGCCAGCAGCTTGCGGCAGGGGTCCTACAATGAGCAGTTCTTC	CASSLRQGSYNEQFF
TRBV2	.	TRBJ2-2	.	TGTGCCAGCAGCGCGGACAGTACCGGGGAGCTGTTTTTT	CASSADSTGELFF
TRBV19	.	TRBJ2-5	TRBD2	TGTGCCAGTAGTATTAGAGTAGCGGGAGGCCAAGGGGAGACCCAGTACTTC	CASSIRVAGGQGETQYF
TRBV7-6	.	TRBJ2-2	TRBD2	TGTGCCAGCAGCTTATCCCCCCCGGGAGGGCCGAACACCGGGGAGCTGTTTTTT	CASSLSPPGGPNTGELFF
TRBV18	.	TRBJ2-2	TRBD1	TGTGCCAGCTCACAGCAGGGGGCCCCGACCGGGGAGCTGTTTTTT	CASSQQGAPTGELFF
TRBV6-5	.	TRBJ2-5	.	TGTGCCAGCAGTTACTCGATAGGAGGAGAGACCCAGTACTTC	CASSYSIGGETQYF
TRBV28	.	TRBJ2-7	TRBD2	TGTGCCACCTCAGGGGCGGGAGGGCAAACCTACGAGCAGTACTTC	CATSGAGGQTYEQYF
TRBV28	.	TRBJ1-1	.	TGTGCCAGCAGTTTTGCTGGGGCAGGACTGAACACTGAAGCTTTCTTT	CASSFAGAGLNTEAFF
TRBV10-3	.	TRBJ1-2	.	TGTGCCACCCGGGACATTTATGGCTACACCTTC	CATRDIYGYTF
TRBV7-9	once	TRBJ2-1	.	TGTGCCAGCAGCTTAGCTCAGGGAAGCAACAATGAGCAGTTCTTC	CASSLAQGSNNEQFF
TRBV4-3	.	TRBJ2-2	.	TGCGCCAGCAGCCAAGATCCCCACGGGGAGCTGTTTTTT	CASSQDPHGELFF
TRBV19	.	TRBJ2-1	TRBD1	TGTGCCAGTAGTGTACAGGGGAGAGGGAGCTATGAGCAGTTCTTC	CASSVQGRGSYEQFF
TRBV19	.	TRBJ1-5	.	TGTGCCAGTAGTAGATCCAGACAGTTTCAGCCCCAGCATTTT	CASSRSRQFQPQHF
TRBV15	.	TRBJ1-3	.	TGTGCCACCAGCAGAGGAGTGGGGAGTTTCGCTGGAAACACCATATATTTT	CATSRGVGSFAGNTIYF
TRBV7-6	.	TRBJ2-1	TRBD2	TGTGCCAGCAGCTTGACTAGCGGGGTTTCTTACAATGAGCAGTTCTTC	CASSLTSGVSYNEQFF
TRBV7-9	.	TRBJ2-7	.	TGTGCCAGCAGCGCGACAGGTACCTCCTACGAGCAGTACTTC	CASSATGTSYEQYF